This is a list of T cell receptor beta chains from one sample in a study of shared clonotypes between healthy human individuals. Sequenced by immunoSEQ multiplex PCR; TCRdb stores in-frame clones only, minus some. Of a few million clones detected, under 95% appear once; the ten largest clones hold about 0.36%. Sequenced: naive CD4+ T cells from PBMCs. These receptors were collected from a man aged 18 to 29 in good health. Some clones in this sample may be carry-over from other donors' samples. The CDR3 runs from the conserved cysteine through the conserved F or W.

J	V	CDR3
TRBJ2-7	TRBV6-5	CASSPGLAEYEQYF
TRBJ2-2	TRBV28	CASSLITGELFF
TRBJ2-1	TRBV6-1	CASSELLASGRPTDNEQFF
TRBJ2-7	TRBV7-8	CVTGQGDYEQYF
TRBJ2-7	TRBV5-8	CASSFSGDYYEQYF
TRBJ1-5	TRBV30	CAWTPGETGAGQPQHF
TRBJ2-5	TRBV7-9	CASTPQYF
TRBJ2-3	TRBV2	CASNRGLPTDTQYF
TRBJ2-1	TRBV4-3	CASSRGQILYNEQFF
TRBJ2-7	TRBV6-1	CASSEGQAPGAVQYF
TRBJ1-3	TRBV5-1	CASSSAGQGSGNTIYF
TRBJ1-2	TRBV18	CASSPNLGSGYTF
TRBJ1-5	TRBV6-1	CAGRRGDHQPQHF
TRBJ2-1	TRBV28	CASSSTGNEQFF
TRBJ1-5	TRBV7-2	CASSLRDNYQPQHF
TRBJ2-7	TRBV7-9	CASSLAGAGTGPHEQYF
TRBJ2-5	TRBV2	CASSEESGGETQYF
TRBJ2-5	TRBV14	CASSLDTETQYF
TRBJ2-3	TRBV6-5	CASSYSDGRDTQYF
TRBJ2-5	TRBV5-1	CASSPRPQGDQETQYF